The table lists the clone carrying this T cell receptor (beta chain) with a few counts. Its matching antigen is unknown. This sample is drawn from a study of T-cell reconstitution after alpha-beta-depleted transplantation in children. It was with unique molecular identifiers that the TCRbeta library was prepared. TCRdb re-called the PCR reads with MiXCR, one entry per CDR3 protein. The sample yields about 420,000 distinct CDR3 sequences, about a sixth seen once. Findings and limits, study-wide: Reported findings indicate that, about two months after transplant, alpha-beta T cells came from several hundred expanded clones, which were derived from non-depleted graft cells. From surviving recipient T cells and thymic progenitors came the high day-60 TCRbeta diversity observed in some patients. Newly made T cells mostly supplied T-cell counts and diversity one year after transplant.

This CDR3 has 17 amino acids. V was trimmed by 5 bases and J by 5 bases, leaving 24 bases between them. The germline V gene encodes CDR1 SGHTA and CDR2 FQGNSA. Sample: PBMCs, mostly from graft donor cells, taken 360 days after TCRalphabeta/CD19-depleted stem cell transplant. V gene TRBV7-2 combines with J gene TRBJ2-5; tentatively, D is TRBD2 (7 bases). The receptor was derived from a boy younger than two who had a stem cell transplant for Wiskott-Aldrich syndrome, so the T cells may come from the graft donor. The CDR3 is CASSRKGWSGGWETQYF. The CDR3 region has the DNA TGTGCCAGCAGCAGAAAAGGGTGGTCGGGGGGCTGGGAGACCCAGTACTTC.